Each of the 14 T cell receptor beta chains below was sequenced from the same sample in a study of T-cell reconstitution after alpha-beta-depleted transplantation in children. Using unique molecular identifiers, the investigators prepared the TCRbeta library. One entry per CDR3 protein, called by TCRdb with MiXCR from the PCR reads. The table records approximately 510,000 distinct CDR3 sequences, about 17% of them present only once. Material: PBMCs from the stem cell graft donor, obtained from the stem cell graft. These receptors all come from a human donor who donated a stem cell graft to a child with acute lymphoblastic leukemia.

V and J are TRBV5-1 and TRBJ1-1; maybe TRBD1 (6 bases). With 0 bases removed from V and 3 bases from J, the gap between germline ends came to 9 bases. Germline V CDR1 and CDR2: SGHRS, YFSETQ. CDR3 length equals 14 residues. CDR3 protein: CASSLGTGYTEAFF. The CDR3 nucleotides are TGCGCCAGCAGCTTGGGCACAGGGTACACTGAAGCTTTCTTT.

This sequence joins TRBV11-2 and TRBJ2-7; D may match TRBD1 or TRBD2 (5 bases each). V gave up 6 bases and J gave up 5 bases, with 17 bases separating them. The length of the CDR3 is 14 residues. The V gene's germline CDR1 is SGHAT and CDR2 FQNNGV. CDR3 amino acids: CASSSPVGPHEQYF. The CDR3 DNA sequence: TGTGCCAGCAGTTCTCCGGTGGGACCCCACGAGCAGTACTTC.

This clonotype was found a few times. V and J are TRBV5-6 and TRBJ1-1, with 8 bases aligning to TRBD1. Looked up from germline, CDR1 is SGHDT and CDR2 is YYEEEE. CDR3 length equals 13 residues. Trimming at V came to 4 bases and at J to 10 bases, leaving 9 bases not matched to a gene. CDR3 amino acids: CASSPIATGVAFF. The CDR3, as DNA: TGTGCCAGCAGCCCCATCGCGACAGGGGTAGCTTTCTTT.

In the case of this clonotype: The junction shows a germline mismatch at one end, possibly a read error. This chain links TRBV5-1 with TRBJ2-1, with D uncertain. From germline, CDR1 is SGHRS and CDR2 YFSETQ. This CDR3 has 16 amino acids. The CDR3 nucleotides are TGCGCCAGCAGCAAAAAGGACCGGAGCTCCTACAATGACCAGTTCTTC. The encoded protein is CASSKKDRSSYNDQFF.

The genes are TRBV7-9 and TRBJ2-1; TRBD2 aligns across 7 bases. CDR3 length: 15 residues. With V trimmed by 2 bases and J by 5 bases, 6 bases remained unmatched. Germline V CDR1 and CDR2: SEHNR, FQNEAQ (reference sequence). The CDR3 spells CASSLLVGRDNEQFF. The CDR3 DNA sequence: TGTGCCAGCAGCTTACTGGTAGGGAGGGACAATGAGCAGTTCTTC.

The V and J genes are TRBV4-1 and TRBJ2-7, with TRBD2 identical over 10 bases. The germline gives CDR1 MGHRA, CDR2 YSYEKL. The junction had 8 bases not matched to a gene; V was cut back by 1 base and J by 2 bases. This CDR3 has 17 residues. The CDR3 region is CASSQVPPTSGTYEQYF. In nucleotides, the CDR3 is TGCGCCAGCAGCCAAGTGCCCCCCACTAGCGGGACCTACGAGCAGTACTTC.

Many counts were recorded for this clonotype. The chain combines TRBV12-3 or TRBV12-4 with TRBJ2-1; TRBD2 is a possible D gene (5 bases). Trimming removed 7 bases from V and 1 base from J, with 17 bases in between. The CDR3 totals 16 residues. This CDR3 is CASNLRGGGSYNEQFF. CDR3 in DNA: TGTGCCAGCAACCTGAGAGGTGGAGGATCCTACAATGAGCAGTTCTTC.

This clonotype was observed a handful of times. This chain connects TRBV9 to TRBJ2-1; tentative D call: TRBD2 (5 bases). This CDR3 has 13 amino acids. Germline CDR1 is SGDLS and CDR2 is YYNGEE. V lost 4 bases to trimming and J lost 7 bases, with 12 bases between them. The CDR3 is CASSRDYQNEQFF. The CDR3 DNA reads TGTGCCAGCAGCCGAGACTACCAGAATGAGCAGTTCTTC.

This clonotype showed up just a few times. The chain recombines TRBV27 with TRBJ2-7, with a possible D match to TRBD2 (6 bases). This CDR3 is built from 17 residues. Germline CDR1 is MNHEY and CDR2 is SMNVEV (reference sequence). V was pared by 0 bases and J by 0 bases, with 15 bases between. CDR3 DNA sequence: TGTGCCAGCAGTTTATCGGGTGGAGGGGTTTACTCCTACGAGCAGTACTTC. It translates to CASSLSGGGVYSYEQYF.

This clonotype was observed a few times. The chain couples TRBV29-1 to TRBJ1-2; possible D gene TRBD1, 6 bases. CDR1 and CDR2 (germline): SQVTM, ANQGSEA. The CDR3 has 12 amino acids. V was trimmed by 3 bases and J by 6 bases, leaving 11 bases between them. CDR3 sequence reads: CSVDGGQNGYTF. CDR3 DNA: TGCAGCGTTGATGGGGGCCAAAATGGCTACACCTTC.

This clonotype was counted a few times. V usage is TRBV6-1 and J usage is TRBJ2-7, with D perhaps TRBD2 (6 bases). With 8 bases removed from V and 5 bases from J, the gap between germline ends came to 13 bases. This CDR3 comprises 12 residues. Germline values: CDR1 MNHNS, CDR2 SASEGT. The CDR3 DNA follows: TGTGCCAGCTCCGGGACTGCGGACGAGCAGTACTTC. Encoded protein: CASSGTADEQYF.

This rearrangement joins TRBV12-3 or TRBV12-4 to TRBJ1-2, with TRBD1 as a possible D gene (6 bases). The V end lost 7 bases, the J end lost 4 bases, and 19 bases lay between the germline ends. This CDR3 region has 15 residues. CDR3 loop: CASNPTLGAGYGYTF. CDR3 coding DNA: TGTGCCAGCAACCCTACACTGGGGGCCGGCTATGGCTACACCTTC.

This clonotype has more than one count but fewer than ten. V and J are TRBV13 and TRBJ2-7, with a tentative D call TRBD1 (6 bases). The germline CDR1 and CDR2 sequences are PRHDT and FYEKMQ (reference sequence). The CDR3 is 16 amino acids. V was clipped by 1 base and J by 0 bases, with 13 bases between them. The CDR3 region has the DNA TGTGCCAGCAGCTTAGAGGGACAAGGCCGCTCCTACGAGCAGTACTTC. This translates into CASSLEGQGRSYEQYF.

The CDR3 nucleotides read TGTGCCAGCAGGGATCCCCCTCTTTGGTTGTCTGGGGCCAACGTCCTGACTTTC. This encodes CASRDPPLWLSGANVLTF. This chain uses TRBV11-2 with TRBJ2-6; no firm D call. Germline lookup yields CDR1 SGHAT and CDR2 FQNNGV. V lost 6 bases and J lost 1, with 19 bases in between. The CDR3 totals 18 residues.